This is a list of T cell receptor beta chains from one sample in a study of blood T cell repertoires in COVID-19. Sequencing was performed with immunoSEQ multiplex PCR; in TCRdb, only in-frame clones are kept and a portion is missing. The table records 150,000 to 180,000 clones, approximately 91% of them present only once. The sequenced sample was peripheral blood. The source of these receptors is a woman between 65 and 79 years old with acute or convalescent COVID-19. CDR3s include the opening cysteine and the closing phenylalanine or tryptophan. D genes are given only for firm matches. Where a row states a size, it is once, few, many or the class of an expanded clone; other rows omit it.

abundance,j_gene,d_gene,v_gene,CDR3nt,CDR3aa
NA,TRBJ2-1,TRBD2,TRBV7-2,TGTGCCAGCAGCTACCTAGCGGGGCTACTCAATGAGCAGTTCTTC,CASSYLAGLLNEQFF
NA,TRBJ2-6,TRBD1,TRBV5-1,TGCGCCAGCAGTATAGAGACAGGGGTCCTGACTTTC,CASSIETGVLTF
NA,TRBJ1-2,NA,TRBV28,TGTGCCAGCGCTACCTTAGCGGGGGGCATTGGCTACACCTTC,CASATLAGGIGYTF
NA,TRBJ2-5,TRBD2,TRBV24-1,TGTGCCACCAGGGGTAGCGGGGGGGCCTTCGAGACCCAGTACTTC,CATRGSGGAFETQYF
NA,TRBJ1-6,NA,TRBV7-2,TGTGCCAGCAGCCAGGACAGCTTCTCCTATAATTCACCCCTCCACTTT,CASSQDSFSYNSPLHF
NA,TRBJ1-2,TRBD1,TRBV7-9,TGTGCCAGCAGCCCTGACAGGGGCTCCTATGGCTACACCTTC,CASSPDRGSYGYTF
NA,TRBJ1-2,TRBD1,TRBV2,TGTGCCAGCAGTGATTTTCCTTCAGGGGGCAGGGGCTACACCTTC,CASSDFPSGGRGYTF
NA,TRBJ1-3,NA,TRBV18,TGTGCCAGCTCACCACCGTCGAACAGCCCATCCGGCACCATATATTTT,CASSPPSNSPSGTIYF
once,TRBJ2-1,TRBD2,TRBV6-4,TGTGCCAGCCAAGGAGCGGGGGGGGGAAATGAGCAGTTCTTC,CASQGAGGGNEQFF
NA,TRBJ2-2,NA,TRBV25-1,TGTGCCAGCAGTCGGCAGGCCGCGAACACCGGGGAGCTGTTTTTT,CASSRQAANTGELFF
NA,TRBJ1-1,NA,TRBV6-6,TGTGCCAGCAGTTACTCTGGGAGCACTGAAGCTTTCTTT,CASSYSGSTEAFF
NA,TRBJ1-2,NA,TRBV5-1,TGCGCCAGCAGCTTGGTGGCAGGGGCGCTTATTGGCTACACCTTC,CASSLVAGALIGYTF
NA,TRBJ1-6,NA,TRBV18,TGTGCCAGCTCACCACTCGGGGAATCACCCCTCCACTTT,CASSPLGESPLHF
once,TRBJ2-7,NA,TRBV18,TGTGCCAGCTCACCGAAGGCCGGAGGTCCCTACGAGCAGTACTTC,CASSPKAGGPYEQYF
NA,TRBJ2-2,NA,TRBV4-1,TGCGCCAGCGCCCCTAGGGGCGCGAACACCGGGGAGCTGTTTTTT,CASAPRGANTGELFF
NA,TRBJ1-5,TRBD1,TRBV15,TGTGCCACCAGCAGAGAGGACAGGGCTAGCAATCAGCCCCAGCATTTT,CATSREDRASNQPQHF
NA,TRBJ1-4,TRBD1,TRBV5-1,TGCGCCAGCAGCTTAGACAGGGCAGAAAAACTGTTTTTT,CASSLDRAEKLFF
NA,TRBJ1-3,NA,TRBV29-1,TGCAGCGTTGACAGGGATCCTGGAAACACCATATATTTT,CSVDRDPGNTIYF
NA,TRBJ1-1,NA,TRBV7-2,TGTGCCAGCAGTCGGGGGATTACAGCGAACACTGAAGCTTTCTTT,CASSRGITANTEAFF
once,TRBJ2-3,TRBD1,TRBV7-3,TGTGCCAGCAGCCCCGGACAGGGTGGACAAGATACGCAGTATTTT,CASSPGQGGQDTQYF
NA,TRBJ1-1,NA,TRBV4-1,TGCGCCAGCAGCCAAGATCTGGGCAGGGGCTGGATGAACACTGAAGCTTTCTTT,CASSQDLGRGWMNTEAFF
NA,TRBJ1-1,NA,TRBV5-1,TGCGCCAGCAGCCACACAGGGCCGGAGGCCACTGAAGCTTTCTTT,CASSHTGPEATEAFF
NA,TRBJ2-3,NA,TRBV10-3,TGTGCCATCAGTGAGAGCCGACACGCTAGCACAGATACGCAGTATTTT,CAISESRHASTDTQYF
NA,TRBJ1-1,NA,TRBV19,TGTGCCAGTAGGAACAGGGAAGGGGTTTCTACTGAAGCTTTCTTT,CASRNREGVSTEAFF
NA,TRBJ1-5,NA,TRBV6-2/TRBV6-3,TGTGCCAGCAGTTACCTACAGGCCTTGGGGCCCCAGCATTTT,CASSYLQALGPQHF
NA,TRBJ1-2,NA,TRBV9,TGTGCCAGCAGCGTAGAGCGACAGCCCAACTATGGCTACACCTTC,CASSVERQPNYGYTF
NA,TRBJ1-5,NA,TRBV7-9,TGTGCCAGCAGCTTAGGATCACAATCCAATCAGCCCCAGCATTTT,CASSLGSQSNQPQHF
NA,TRBJ2-7,NA,TRBV6-5,TGTGCCAGCAGTTATTCTACTCTCTCCTACGAGCAGTACTTC,CASSYSTLSYEQYF
NA,TRBJ2-2,TRBD1,TRBV2,TGTGCCAGCAAGACAGGGGGGTCCGGGGAGCTGTTTTTT,CASKTGGSGELFF
NA,TRBJ2-3,TRBD1,TRBV11-2,TGTGCCAGCAGCTTTGGACAGGTGGATACGCAGTATTTT,CASSFGQVDTQYF
NA,TRBJ1-6,NA,TRBV7-2,TGTGCCAGCAGCCAGAGAAGGAGCTCCTATAATTCACCCCTCCACTTT,CASSQRRSSYNSPLHF
NA,TRBJ1-2,TRBD1,TRBV5-5,TGTGCCAGCAGCCTAGGGACAGGGGGCGGCTATGGCTACACCTTC,CASSLGTGGGYGYTF
NA,TRBJ1-4,NA,TRBV11-3,TGTGCCAGCAGCTTAACACTTCAAACCCCGGGGGGAGGTAATGAAAAACTGTTTTTT,CASSLTLQTPGGGNEKLFF
once,TRBJ2-1,NA,TRBV9,TGTGCCAGCAGCGTAGAAGGGGCCCCCTACAATGAGCAGTTCTTC,CASSVEGAPYNEQFF
NA,TRBJ1-1,NA,TRBV5-1,TGCGCCAGCAGCTTACAGAACACTGAAGCTTTCTTT,CASSLQNTEAFF
NA,TRBJ1-1,NA,TRBV30,TGTGCCTGGAGTGTTCCCCGGGGTTTGAACACTGAAGCTTTCTTT,CAWSVPRGLNTEAFF
NA,TRBJ1-1,TRBD1,TRBV19,TGTGCCAGTAGTATCCCCCCGGGACAGGGGAACACTGAAGCTTTCTTT,CASSIPPGQGNTEAFF
NA,TRBJ1-4,TRBD1,TRBV27,TGTGCCAGCCGGCCGGGACAGGGGACTGAAAAACTGTTTTTT,CASRPGQGTEKLFF
NA,TRBJ1-6,TRBD1,TRBV10-3,TGTGCCATCAGTGACAGGGACAGGAGCTCCTATAATTCACCCCTCCACTTT,CAISDRDRSSYNSPLHF
few,TRBJ1-2,NA,TRBV2,TGTGCCAGCAGACCCTACGGGGGAGTTGATGGCTACACCTTC,CASRPYGGVDGYTF
NA,TRBJ1-2,NA,TRBV7-2,TGTGCCAGCAGCCCGGGACTCTATGGCTACACCTTC,CASSPGLYGYTF
NA,TRBJ2-7,NA,TRBV7-2,TGTGCCAGCAGCCAAGCCTACAGGGAGAAGAACGAGCAGTACTTC,CASSQAYREKNEQYF